This T cell receptor beta chain was sequenced in a study of identifying expanded T cells in peripheral blood. TCRdb's copy holds only in-frame clones and misses some; the assay was immunoSEQ multiplex PCR. The data contain 85,000 to 100,000 clones, roughly 88% of them singletons. Notes on the study in general: Over two and four weeks, about 16.4 and 19 clones changed, versus approximately 1.2 between replicates.

Collection occurred without any documented infections or immune events in donors. Comment on this clone: Its cognate antigen is unknown.

From germline, CDR1 is LGHNA and CDR2 YNFKEQ. The CDR3 contains 17 residues. V lost 5 bases to trimming and J lost 4 bases; unmatched junction nucleotides: 14. The chain is built from TRBV4-2 and TRBJ2-3; TRBD2 agrees at 8 bases. The TCR comes from a person aged 18 to 70 in good health. The sequencing input was blood. As DNA, the CDR3 is TGTGCCAGCAGCTTGATTCTGGTGAGCGGGAGCTCAGATACGCAGTATTTT. Amino acid sequence: CASSLILVSGSSDTQYF.